The 2 T cell receptor beta chains given below trace back to one sample, sequenced in a study of control samples from healthy donors and cancer patients. Only in-frame clones appear in the TCRdb table, and some are missing; sequencing was by immunoSEQ multiplex PCR. This sample has tens of thousands of clones, with roughly 89% found just once. The sequenced sample consisted of PBMCs. Source of these receptors: a man aged 60 to 69 with colorectal cancer.

This sequence joins TRBV11-2 and TRBJ1-6; D uncertain. CDR1 and CDR2 (germline): SGHAT, FQNNGV. The CDR3 length is 14 residues. Trimming left V 1 base short and J 7 bases short, with 8 bases between. CDR3 DNA: TGTGCCAGCAGCTTAGGGGTGGGAAATTCACCCCTCCACTTT. It encodes CASSLGVGNSPLHF.

The CDR3 loop is CASSLSMNTEAFF. CDR3 sequence (DNA): TGTGCCAGCAGCCTCTCCATGAACACTGAAGCTTTCTTT. The rearrangement joins TRBV7-7 to TRBJ1-1; D not certain. Trimming pared 5 bases from V and 0 bases from J, leaving 7 bases between. Germline assignment: CDR1 SSHAT and CDR2 FNYEAQ (reference sequence). This CDR3 is 13 amino acids long.